The rows below give T cell receptor beta chains drawn from one sample of a study of T cells in Graves' hyperthyroidism and ophthalmopathy. MiXCR, applied by TCRdb to the multiplex PCR reads, yields one record per CDR3 protein. The table records 300,000 or so distinct CDR3 sequences, under 25% of them present only once. The sample consisted of blood. These receptors were obtained from a woman in her forties or fifties with Graves' hyperthyroidism. The CDR3 runs from the conserved cysteine through the conserved F or W. D genes are given only for firm matches. Clone size is not always given. Where it is, it says once, few, many or a class for expanded clones.

V gene	CDR3 length	D gene	J gene	clone size	CDR3 protein	CDR3 DNA
TRBV20-1	16	TRBD2	TRBJ2-5	many	CSAPRHSGRGLETQYF	TGCAGTGCACCAAGGCATAGCGGGAGGGGACTAGAGACCCAGTACTTC
TRBV7-8	14	NA	TRBJ2-7	few	CASAYQQGPYEQYF	TGTGCCAGCGCCTACCAGCAGGGACCCTACGAGCAGTACTTC
TRBV27	14	NA	TRBJ2-1	NA	CARHRESSYNEQFF	TGTGCCAGGCACAGGGAATCCTCCTACAATGAGCAGTTCTTC
TRBV7-9	13	NA	TRBJ1-2	NA	CASSSDRKAGYTF	TGTGCCAGCAGCTCAGACAGGAAGGCTGGCTACACCTTC
TRBV6-2/TRBV6-3	14	NA	TRBJ1-2	NA	CASSSGWPNYGYTF	TGTGCCAGCAGCTCGGGGTGGCCGAACTATGGCTACACCTTC
TRBV7-9	15	NA	TRBJ2-1	many	CASSLVGITYNEQFF	TGTGCCAGCAGCTTAGTCGGAATCACCTACAATGAGCAGTTCTTC
TRBV6-1	14	NA	TRBJ2-2	NA	CASSDGRNTGELFF	TGTGCCAGCAGTGACGGGAGGAACACCGGGGAGCTGTTTTTT
TRBV15	13	NA	TRBJ2-7	few	CATSARTGFEQYF	TGTGCCACCAGCGCCCGAACAGGGTTCGAACAGTACTTC
TRBV19	13	NA	TRBJ2-5	NA	CASNPGVGETQYF	TGTGCCAGTAATCCGGGAGTGGGTGAGACCCAGTACTTC
TRBV5-1	15	NA	TRBJ2-1	many	CASSLGQGSYNEQFF	TGTGCCAGCAGTTTAGGGCAGGGATCCTACAATGAGCAGTTCTTC
TRBV24-1	14	TRBD1	TRBJ1-1	NA	CATSDSGGYTEAFF	TGTGCCACCAGTGATTCAGGGGGCTACACTGAAGCTTTCTTT
TRBV30	14	NA	TRBJ2-2	many	CAWSVWENTGELFF	TGTGCCTGGAGTGTGTGGGAAAACACCGGGGAGCTGTTTTTT
TRBV28	14	NA	TRBJ2-3	many	CASRPPGGTDTQYF	TGTGCCAGCAGGCCCCCGGGAGGCACAGATACGCAGTATTTT
TRBV12-3/TRBV12-4	15	NA	TRBJ1-5	many	CASRPRDRSNQPQHF	TGTGCCAGCAGGCCCAGGGATCGGAGCAATCAGCCCCAGCATTTT
TRBV2	12	TRBD2	TRBJ2-5	many	CATNGGMETQYF	TGTGCCACCAACGGGGGGATGGAGACCCAGTACTTC
TRBV6-1	12	NA	TRBJ1-2	many	CASSRNMGGYTF	TGTGCCAGCAGCCGGAACATGGGGGGCTACACCTTC
TRBV19	15	NA	TRBJ1-1	few	CASSIVGTMNTEAFF	TGTGCCAGTAGTATAGTCGGGACCATGAACACTGAAGCTTTCTTT
TRBV9	13	TRBD1	TRBJ1-2	NA	CASSLQGQHGYTF	TGTGCCAGCAGCTTACAGGGGCAGCATGGCTACACCTTC
TRBV28	12	NA	TRBJ1-1	many	CASSLAGAEAFF	TGTGCCAGCAGTTTAGCGGGGGCTGAAGCTTTCTTT
TRBV7-2	14	NA	TRBJ2-7	NA	CASSLGGRLSEQYF	TGTGCCAGCAGCTTAGGGGGGAGGTTGAGCGAGCAGTACTTC
TRBV20-1	12	NA	TRBJ1-1	many	CSARGKNTEAFF	TGCAGTGCTAGGGGAAAGAACACTGAAGCTTTCTTT
TRBV6-1	14	TRBD1	TRBJ2-5	many	CASSESQGVKTQYF	TGTGCCAGCAGTGAATCCCAGGGGGTAAAGACCCAGTACTTC
TRBV11-2	16	NA	TRBJ2-2	many	CASSPRADSSTGELFF	TGTGCCAGCAGCCCCCGGGCCGATAGCAGCACCGGGGAGCTGTTTTTT
TRBV14	12	NA	TRBJ2-4	NA	CASSQRRGLQYF	TGTGCCAGCAGCCAAAGGCGGGGGCTTCAGTACTTC
TRBV28	13	NA	TRBJ2-1	many	CASSLDWRDEQFF	TGTGCCAGCAGCCTCGACTGGAGGGATGAGCAGTTCTTC